Sequencing of this T cell receptor beta chain was carried out in a study of blood T cell repertoires in COVID-19. The CDR3 totals 11 residues. The V end was cut by 9 bases, the J end by 3 bases, with 7 bases between. Germline CDR1 and CDR2: SGDLS and YYNGEE. Clones were read by immunoSEQ multiplex PCR, and TCRdb kept only the in-frame ones, dropping some. This sample has over 200,000 clones, with 85% to 90% found just once. Participants had their cohort set by participant-reported clinical history. What was sequenced was PBMCs or T cells enriched from blood (not recorded which). The V gene is TRBV9, the J gene TRBJ1-5; D not resolved. This TCR was sampled from a man in his thirties or forties who had been exposed to COVID-19. CDR3 in amino acids: CAKQNNQPQHF. The CDR3 nucleotides read TGTGCCAAACAGAACAATCAGCCCCAGCATTTT.